This entry is about one T cell receptor (beta chain). No antigen is known for it. The sample comes from a study of cytomegalovirus exposure and HLA in healthy donors. Study-level points and caveats: The likely origin of a cluster of highly shared sequence variants was a sequencing artifact. It was only CMV serostatus that was available as immune exposure information. In a later analysis, a genetic analysis reported fewer productive-TCR N-insertions in an Asian-associated ancestry cluster than the cohort average.

The PCR employed 60 Vbeta primers together with 13 Jbeta primers. Method: immunoSEQ multiplex PCR; TCRdb's copy keeps in-frame clones and lacks some. The sample lists 75,000 to 90,000 clones; around 79% were seen once. Germline values: CDR1 MNHEY, CDR2 SVGAGI. Trimming took off 4 bases at V and 7 bases at J, with 10 bases between the two ends. The CDR3 spans 12 residues. The chain links TRBV6-5 to TRBJ1-1, with a possible D match to TRBD1 (6 bases). This clonotype was obtained from a male donor in good health and CMV-seropositive. The sample was PBMCs. The CDR3 sequence is CASSWDTGEAFF. CDR3 nucleotide sequence: TGTGCCAGCAGTTGGGACACAGGTGAAGCTTTCTTT.